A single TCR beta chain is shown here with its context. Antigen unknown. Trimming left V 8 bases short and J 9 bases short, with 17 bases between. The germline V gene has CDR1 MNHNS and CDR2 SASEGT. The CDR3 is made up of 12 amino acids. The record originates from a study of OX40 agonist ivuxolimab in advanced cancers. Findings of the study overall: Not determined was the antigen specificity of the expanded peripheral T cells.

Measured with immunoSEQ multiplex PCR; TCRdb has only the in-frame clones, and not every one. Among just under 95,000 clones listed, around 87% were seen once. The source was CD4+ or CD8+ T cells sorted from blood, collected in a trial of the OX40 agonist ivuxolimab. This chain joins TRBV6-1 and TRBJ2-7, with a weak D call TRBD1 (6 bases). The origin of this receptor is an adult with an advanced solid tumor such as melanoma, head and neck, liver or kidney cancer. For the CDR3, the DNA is TGTGCCAGCGGAAGTGGGGGCGGCGTGCAGTACTTC. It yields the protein CASGSGGGVQYF.